The following is a T cell receptor beta chain sequence with its context. The protocol was immunoSEQ multiplex PCR, while the TCRdb copy is restricted to in-frame clones and leaves out a portion. The table shows about 400,000 clones, with approximately 88% occurring only once. The data originate from a study of blood T cell repertoires in COVID-19. Participant age was about 18 to 89 years, and participants resided in 25 or so US areas. Grouping used clinical history reported by participants in a survey and questionnaire. The sequencing sample was made of PBMCs or T cells enriched from blood (not recorded which). This receptor was obtained from a woman aged 40 to 55 with acute COVID-19.

The CDR3 sequence: CASSGQLPPNQPQHF. The CDR3 DNA reads as TGTGCCAGCAGTGGACAGCTACCCCCCAATCAGCCCCAGCATTTT. The rearrangement links TRBV2 to TRBJ1-5; perhaps TRBD1 as D (5 bases). The CDR3 contains 15 residues. CDR1 is SNHLY and CDR2 is FYNNEI in the germline V gene. With 4 bases removed from V and 3 bases from J, the gap between germline ends came to 13 bases.